These T cell receptor beta chains were read from a single sample in a study of cytomegalovirus exposure and HLA in healthy donors. Assay: immunoSEQ multiplex PCR; the TCRdb copy retains only in-frame clones and omits some. The sample includes some 99,000 clones, about two thirds of them seen just once. Sequenced sample: PBMCs. The receptors originated from a female donor in good health and CMV-seronegative. The CDR3 runs from the conserved cysteine through the conserved F or W. The order of the fields is CDR3 protein, CDR3 DNA, J gene, D gene, CDR3 length, V gene, clone size. A D gene is named only where the DNA matches it firmly. Clone size appears in some rows only: once, few, many, or a class for an expanded clone.

CDR3: CASSSGDRAYGYTF
DNA: TGTGCCAGCAGTTCTGGGGACAGGGCGTATGGCTACACCTTC
J: TRBJ1-2
D: TRBD1
length: 14
V: TRBV28
size: .

CDR3: CASSRIGALGNQPQHF
DNA: TGCGCCAGCAGCCGTATAGGGGCTTTGGGCAATCAGCCCCAGCATTTT
J: TRBJ1-5
D: .
length: 16
V: TRBV4-1
size: .

CDR3: CASKGTSGRADTQYF
DNA: TGCGCCAGCAAAGGCACTAGCGGGAGGGCAGATACGCAGTATTTT
J: TRBJ2-3
D: TRBD2
length: 15
V: TRBV5-1
size: .

CDR3: CAISERPTSGSSYNEQFF
DNA: TGTGCCATCAGTGAAAGGCCTACTAGCGGGAGCTCCTACAATGAGCAGTTCTTC
J: TRBJ2-1
D: TRBD2
length: 18
V: TRBV10-3
size: .

CDR3: CAWSVERDWTDTQYF
DNA: TGTGCCTGGAGTGTGGAGCGGGATTGGACAGATACGCAGTATTTT
J: TRBJ2-3
D: TRBD2
length: 15
V: TRBV30
size: .

CDR3: CASSDGQGITNTEAFF
DNA: TGTGCCAGCAGTGACGGACAGGGGATAACGAACACTGAAGCTTTCTTT
J: TRBJ1-1
D: TRBD1
length: 16
V: TRBV2
size: .

CDR3: CASSRAEGQVQYF
DNA: TGTGCCAGCAGCCGGGCGGAGGGGCAGGTGCAGTACTTC
J: TRBJ2-7
D: .
length: 13
V: TRBV5-6
size: .

CDR3: CASRLDRGETQYF
DNA: TGTGCCAGCAGATTGGACAGGGGTGAGACCCAGTACTTC
J: TRBJ2-5
D: TRBD1
length: 13
V: TRBV6-6
size: .

CDR3: CASSLLGTRVKDEQFF
DNA: TGTGCCAGCAGCTTGTTAGGGACTAGAGTGAAGGATGAGCAGTTCTTC
J: TRBJ2-1
D: TRBD2
length: 16
V: TRBV5-4
size: .

CDR3: CASSPLLAGAGYEQYF
DNA: TGTGCCAGCAGCCCCCTACTAGCGGGAGCTGGCTACGAGCAGTACTTC
J: TRBJ2-7
D: TRBD2
length: 16
V: TRBV4-2
size: .

CDR3: CASKGEGGSSYF
DNA: TGTGCCAGTAAAGGGGAGGGCGGGAGTTCGTACTTC
J: TRBJ2-4
D: TRBD2
length: 12
V: TRBV19
size: .

CDR3: CASSQELRRFGEKLFF
DNA: TGCGCCAGCAGCCAAGAGTTGCGGAGGTTTGGGGAAAAACTGTTTTTT
J: TRBJ1-4
D: .
length: 16
V: TRBV4-3
size: few

CDR3: CASSLVEDKQYGYTF
DNA: TGTGCCAGCAGCTTAGTTGAGGACAAGCAATATGGCTACACCTTC
J: TRBJ1-2
D: .
length: 15
V: TRBV11-3
size: .

CDR3: CASSSRQGNEKLFF
DNA: TGTGCCAGCAGCTCAAGGCAGGGAAATGAAAAACTGTTTTTT
J: TRBJ1-4
D: .
length: 14
V: TRBV11-3
size: .

CDR3: CATSRVQGAGSPLHF
DNA: TGTGCCACCAGCAGAGTCCAGGGGGCAGGCTCACCCCTCCACTTT
J: TRBJ1-6
D: TRBD1
length: 15
V: TRBV15
size: .

CDR3: CASSWQPQANTGELFF
DNA: TGTGCCAGCAGCTGGCAGCCCCAGGCGAACACCGGGGAGCTGTTTTTT
J: TRBJ2-2
D: .
length: 16
V: TRBV7-2
size: few

CDR3: CASSFGVLYNEQFF
DNA: TGTGCCAGCAGCTTCGGGGTCCTCTACAATGAGCAGTTCTTC
J: TRBJ2-1
D: .
length: 14
V: TRBV7-6
size: .

CDR3: CAWSIPTVSYEQYF
DNA: TGTGCCTGGAGTATCCCGACAGTTTCCTACGAGCAGTACTTC
J: TRBJ2-7
D: .
length: 14
V: TRBV30
size: .

CDR3: CAWTAGGEQFF
DNA: TGTGCCTGGACCGCCGGGGGTGAGCAGTTCTTC
J: TRBJ2-1
D: .
length: 11
V: TRBV30
size: .

CDR3: CASSPKTSGPTDTQYF
DNA: TGCGCCAGCAGCCCCAAGACTAGCGGCCCCACAGATACGCAGTATTTT
J: TRBJ2-3
D: TRBD2
length: 16
V: TRBV5-1
size: once

CDR3: CASSSFGGTEAFF
DNA: TGTGCCAGCAGCTCGTTCGGGGGCACTGAAGCTTTCTTT
J: TRBJ1-1
D: .
length: 13
V: TRBV7-9
size: .

CDR3: CASSLAGGPMYEQYF
DNA: TGTGCCAGCAGTTTAGCGGGAGGGCCAATGTACGAGCAGTACTTC
J: TRBJ2-7
D: TRBD2
length: 15
V: TRBV27
size: .

CDR3: CASRTGLAVTGELFF
DNA: TGTGCCAGCAGAACCGGACTAGCGGTAACCGGGGAGCTGTTTTTT
J: TRBJ2-2
D: TRBD2
length: 15
V: TRBV7-2
size: few

CDR3: CASSLESDRGYYEQYF
DNA: TGTGCCAGCAGCTTAGAGTCAGACAGGGGGTACTACGAGCAGTACTTC
J: TRBJ2-7
D: TRBD1
length: 16
V: TRBV7-6
size: .

CDR3: CASSTNLGGRVEKLFF
DNA: TGTGCCAGCAGTACCAATCTCGGGGGGCGCGTTGAAAAACTGTTTTTT
J: TRBJ1-4
D: .
length: 16
V: TRBV7-2
size: few

CDR3: CASTKGQGALHF
DNA: TGTGCCAGCACTAAGGGACAGGGGGCCCTCCACTTT
J: TRBJ1-6
D: TRBD1
length: 12
V: TRBV6-5
size: .

CDR3: CASSLIESTEAFF
DNA: TGTGCCAGCAGCTTAATTGAGAGCACTGAAGCTTTCTTT
J: TRBJ1-1
D: .
length: 13
V: TRBV7-9
size: .

CDR3: CASYSGFRFSDTEAFF
DNA: TGTGCCAGCTACTCAGGGTTTAGATTCAGCGACACTGAAGCTTTCTTT
J: TRBJ1-1
D: .
length: 16
V: TRBV11-2
size: .

CDR3: CASGGEPGSSYNSPLHF
DNA: TGCGCCAGCGGGGGGGAACCGGGGAGCTCCTATAATTCACCCCTCCACTTT
J: TRBJ1-6
D: .
length: 17
V: TRBV10-2
size: .